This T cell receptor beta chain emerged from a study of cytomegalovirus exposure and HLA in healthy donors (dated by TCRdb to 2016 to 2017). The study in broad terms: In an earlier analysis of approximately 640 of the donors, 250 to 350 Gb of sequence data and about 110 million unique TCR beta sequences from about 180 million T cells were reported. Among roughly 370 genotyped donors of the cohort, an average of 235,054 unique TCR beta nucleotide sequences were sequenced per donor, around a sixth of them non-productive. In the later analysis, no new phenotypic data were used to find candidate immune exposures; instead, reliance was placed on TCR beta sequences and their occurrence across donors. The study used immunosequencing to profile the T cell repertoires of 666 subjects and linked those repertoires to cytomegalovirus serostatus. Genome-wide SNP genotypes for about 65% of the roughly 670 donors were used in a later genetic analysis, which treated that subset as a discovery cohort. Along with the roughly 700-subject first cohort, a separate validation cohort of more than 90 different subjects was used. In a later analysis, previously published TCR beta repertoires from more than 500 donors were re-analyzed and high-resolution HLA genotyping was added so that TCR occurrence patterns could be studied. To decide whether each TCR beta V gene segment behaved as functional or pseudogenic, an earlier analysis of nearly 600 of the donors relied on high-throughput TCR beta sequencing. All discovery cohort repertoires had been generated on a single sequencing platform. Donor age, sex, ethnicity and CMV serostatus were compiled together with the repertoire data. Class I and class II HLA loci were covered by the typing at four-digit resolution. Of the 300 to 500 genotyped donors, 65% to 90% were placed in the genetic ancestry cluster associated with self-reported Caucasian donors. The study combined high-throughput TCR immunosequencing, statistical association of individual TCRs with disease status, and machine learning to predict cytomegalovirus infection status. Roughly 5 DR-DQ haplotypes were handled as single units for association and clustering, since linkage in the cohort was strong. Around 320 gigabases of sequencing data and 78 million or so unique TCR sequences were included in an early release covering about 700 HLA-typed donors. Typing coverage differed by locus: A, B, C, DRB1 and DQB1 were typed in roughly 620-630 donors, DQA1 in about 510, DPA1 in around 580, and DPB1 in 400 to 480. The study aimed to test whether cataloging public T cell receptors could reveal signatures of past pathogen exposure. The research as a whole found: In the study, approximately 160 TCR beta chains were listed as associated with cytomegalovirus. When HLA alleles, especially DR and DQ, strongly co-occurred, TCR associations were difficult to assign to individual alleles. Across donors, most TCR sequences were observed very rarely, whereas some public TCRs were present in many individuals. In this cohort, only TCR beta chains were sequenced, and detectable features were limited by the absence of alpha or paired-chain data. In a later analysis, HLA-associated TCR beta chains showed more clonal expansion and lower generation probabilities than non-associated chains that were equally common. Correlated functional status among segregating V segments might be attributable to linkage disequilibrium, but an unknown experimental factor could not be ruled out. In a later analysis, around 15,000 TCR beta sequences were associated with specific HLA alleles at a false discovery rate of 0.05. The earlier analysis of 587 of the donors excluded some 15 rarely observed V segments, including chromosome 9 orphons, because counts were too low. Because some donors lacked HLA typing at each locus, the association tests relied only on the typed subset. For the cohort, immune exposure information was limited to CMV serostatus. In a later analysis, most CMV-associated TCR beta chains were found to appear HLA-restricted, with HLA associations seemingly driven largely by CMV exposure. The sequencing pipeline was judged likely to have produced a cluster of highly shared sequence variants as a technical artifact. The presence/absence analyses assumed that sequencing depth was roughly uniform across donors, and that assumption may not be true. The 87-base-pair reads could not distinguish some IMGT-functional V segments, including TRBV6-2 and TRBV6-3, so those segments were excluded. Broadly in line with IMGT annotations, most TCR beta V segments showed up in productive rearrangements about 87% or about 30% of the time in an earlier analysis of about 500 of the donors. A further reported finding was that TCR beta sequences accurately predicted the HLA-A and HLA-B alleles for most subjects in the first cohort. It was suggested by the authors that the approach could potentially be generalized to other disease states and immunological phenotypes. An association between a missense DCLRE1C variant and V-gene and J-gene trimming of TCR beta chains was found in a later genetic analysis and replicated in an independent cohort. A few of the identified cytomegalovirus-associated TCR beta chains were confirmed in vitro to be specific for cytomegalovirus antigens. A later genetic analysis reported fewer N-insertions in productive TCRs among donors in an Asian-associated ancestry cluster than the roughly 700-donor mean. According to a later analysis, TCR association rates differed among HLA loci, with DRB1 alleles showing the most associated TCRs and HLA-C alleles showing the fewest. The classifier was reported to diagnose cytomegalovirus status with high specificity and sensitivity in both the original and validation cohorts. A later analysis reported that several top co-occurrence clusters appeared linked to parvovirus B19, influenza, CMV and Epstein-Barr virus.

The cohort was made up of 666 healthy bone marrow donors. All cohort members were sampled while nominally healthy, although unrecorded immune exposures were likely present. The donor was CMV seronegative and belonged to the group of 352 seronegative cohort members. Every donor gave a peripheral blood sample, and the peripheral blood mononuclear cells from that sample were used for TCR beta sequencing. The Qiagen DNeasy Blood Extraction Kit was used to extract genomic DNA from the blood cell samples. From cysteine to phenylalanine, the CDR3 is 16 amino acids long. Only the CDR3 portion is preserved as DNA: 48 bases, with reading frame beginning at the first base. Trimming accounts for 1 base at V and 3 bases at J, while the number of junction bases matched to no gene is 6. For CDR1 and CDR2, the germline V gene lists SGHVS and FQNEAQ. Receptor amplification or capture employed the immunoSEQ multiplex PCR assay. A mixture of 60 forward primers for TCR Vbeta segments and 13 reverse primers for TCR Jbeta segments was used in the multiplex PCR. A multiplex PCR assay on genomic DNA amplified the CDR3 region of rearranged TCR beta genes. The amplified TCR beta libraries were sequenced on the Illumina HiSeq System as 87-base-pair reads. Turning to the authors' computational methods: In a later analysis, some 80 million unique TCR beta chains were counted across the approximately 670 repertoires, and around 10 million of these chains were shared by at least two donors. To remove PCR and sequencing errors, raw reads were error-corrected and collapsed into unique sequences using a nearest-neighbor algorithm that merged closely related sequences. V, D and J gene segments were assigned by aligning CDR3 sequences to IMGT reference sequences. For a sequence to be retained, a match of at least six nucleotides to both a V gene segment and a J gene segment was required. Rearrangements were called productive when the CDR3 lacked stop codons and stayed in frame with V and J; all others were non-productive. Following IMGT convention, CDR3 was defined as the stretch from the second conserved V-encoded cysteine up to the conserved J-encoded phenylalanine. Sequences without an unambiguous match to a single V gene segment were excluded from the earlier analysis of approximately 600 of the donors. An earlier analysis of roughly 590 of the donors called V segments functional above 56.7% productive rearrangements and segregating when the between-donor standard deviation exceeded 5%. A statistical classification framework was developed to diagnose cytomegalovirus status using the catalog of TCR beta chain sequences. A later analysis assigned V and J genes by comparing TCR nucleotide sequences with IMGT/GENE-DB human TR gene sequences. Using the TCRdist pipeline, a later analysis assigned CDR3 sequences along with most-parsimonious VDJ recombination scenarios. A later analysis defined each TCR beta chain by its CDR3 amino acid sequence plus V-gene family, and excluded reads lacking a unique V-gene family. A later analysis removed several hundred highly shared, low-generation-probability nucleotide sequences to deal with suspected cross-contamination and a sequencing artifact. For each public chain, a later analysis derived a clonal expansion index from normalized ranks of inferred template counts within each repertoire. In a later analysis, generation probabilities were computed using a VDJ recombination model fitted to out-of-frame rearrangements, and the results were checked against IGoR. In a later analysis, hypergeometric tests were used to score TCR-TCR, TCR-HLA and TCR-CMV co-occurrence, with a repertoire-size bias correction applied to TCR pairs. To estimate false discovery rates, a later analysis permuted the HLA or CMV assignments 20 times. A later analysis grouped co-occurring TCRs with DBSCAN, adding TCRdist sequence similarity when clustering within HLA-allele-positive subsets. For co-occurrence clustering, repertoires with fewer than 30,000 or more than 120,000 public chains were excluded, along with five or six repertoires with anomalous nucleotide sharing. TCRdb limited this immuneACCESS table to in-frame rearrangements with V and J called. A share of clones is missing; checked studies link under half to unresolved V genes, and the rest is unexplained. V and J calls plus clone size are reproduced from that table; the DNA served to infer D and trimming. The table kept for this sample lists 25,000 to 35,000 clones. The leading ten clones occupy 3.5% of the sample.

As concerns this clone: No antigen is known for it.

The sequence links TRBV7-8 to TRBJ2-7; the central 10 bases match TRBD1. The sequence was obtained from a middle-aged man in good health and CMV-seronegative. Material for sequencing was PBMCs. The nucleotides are TGTGCCAGCAGCTTAGAGGCAGGGACAGGGGTCTACGAGCAGTACTTC. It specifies CASSLEAGTGVYEQYF.